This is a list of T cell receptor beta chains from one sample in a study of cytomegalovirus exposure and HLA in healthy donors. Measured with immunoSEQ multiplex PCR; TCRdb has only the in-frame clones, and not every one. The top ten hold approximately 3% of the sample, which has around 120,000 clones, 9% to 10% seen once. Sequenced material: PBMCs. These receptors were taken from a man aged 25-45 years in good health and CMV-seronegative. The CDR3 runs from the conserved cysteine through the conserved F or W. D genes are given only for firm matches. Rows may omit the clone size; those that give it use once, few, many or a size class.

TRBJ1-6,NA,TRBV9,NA,TGTGCCAGCAGCGTACAGTCTAATTCACCCCTCCACTTT,CASSVQSNSPLHF
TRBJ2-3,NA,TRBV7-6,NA,TGTGCCAGCAGCTTAGTTGGGAGACAGGCCACAGATACGCAGTATTTT,CASSLVGRQATDTQYF
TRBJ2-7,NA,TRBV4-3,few,TGCGCCAGCAGCCAAGAAGCGTTGAAGGGAGACGAGCAGTACTTC,CASSQEALKGDEQYF
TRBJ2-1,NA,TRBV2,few,TGTGCCAGCAGTGAGAGGAGGGTGGCTTACAATGAGCAGTTCTTC,CASSERRVAYNEQFF
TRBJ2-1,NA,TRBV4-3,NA,TGCGCCAGCAGCCGCTGGGTAGGGAGTGAGCAGTTCTTC,CASSRWVGSEQFF
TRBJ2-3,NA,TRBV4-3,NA,TGCGCCAGCAGCCCGTCGGAGGGGGCTGATACGCAGTATTTT,CASSPSEGADTQYF
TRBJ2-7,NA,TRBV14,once,TGTGCCAGCAGCCACCGAATCAAGGTTTTAGACTCCGAGCAGTACTTC,CASSHRIKVLDSEQYF
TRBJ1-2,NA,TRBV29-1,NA,TGCAGCGTTGTAGCGGGAAGGGCCCTTACTAACTATGGCTACACCTTC,CSVVAGRALTNYGYTF
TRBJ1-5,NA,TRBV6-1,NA,TGTGCCAGCAGTGAGCTCCCATCAGGGCTGGGGAGCAATCAGCCCCAGCATTTT,CASSELPSGLGSNQPQHF
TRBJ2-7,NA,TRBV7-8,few,TGTGCCAGCACCCTCTATACCCTCACTAGCTACGAGCAGTACTTC,CASTLYTLTSYEQYF
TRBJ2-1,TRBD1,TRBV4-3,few,TGCGCCAGTAGACAGGGGAGCTCCTACAATGAGCAGTTCTTC,CASRQGSSYNEQFF
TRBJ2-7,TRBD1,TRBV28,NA,TGTGCCAGCAGATCCGGGACAGTCACCTACGAGCAGTACTTC,CASRSGTVTYEQYF
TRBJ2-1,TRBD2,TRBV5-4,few,TGTGCCAGCAGCCTAAGGACTAGCGGAGACAATGAGCAGTTCTTC,CASSLRTSGDNEQFF
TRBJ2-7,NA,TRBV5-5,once,TGTGCCAGCAGCATAACCCTAGGAGGCTACGAGCAGTACTTC,CASSITLGGYEQYF
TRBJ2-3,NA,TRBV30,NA,TGTGCCTGGAGTTTCTCTCGAGTCGGCACAGATACGCAGTATTTT,CAWSFSRVGTDTQYF
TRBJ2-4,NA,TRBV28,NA,TGTGCCAGCAGGTCGACAGATAAAAACATTCAGTACTTC,CASRSTDKNIQYF
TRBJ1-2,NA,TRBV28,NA,TGTGCCAGCAGTTCACCAGTGGGGAGTGAGGGCTACACCTTC,CASSSPVGSEGYTF
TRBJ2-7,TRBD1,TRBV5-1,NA,TGCGCCAGCAGCGGGGGACAGGGGAGGGCTTACGAGCAGTACTTC,CASSGGQGRAYEQYF
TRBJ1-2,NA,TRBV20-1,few,TGCAGTGCTAAGCGGACAGCCGTTTACACCTTC,CSAKRTAVYTF
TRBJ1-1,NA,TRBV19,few,TGTGCCAGTAGTATAGGGACAGTGAACACTGAAGCTTTCTTT,CASSIGTVNTEAFF
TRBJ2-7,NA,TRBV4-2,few,TGTGCCAGCAGCCCCAACGAAGGAACAGGGCGCTACGAGCAGTACTTC,CASSPNEGTGRYEQYF
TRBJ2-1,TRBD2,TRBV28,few,TGTGCCACGGCGGGGACTAGCGGGCTAGGCTCCTACAATGAGCAGTTCTTC,CATAGTSGLGSYNEQFF
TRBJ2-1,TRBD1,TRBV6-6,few,TGTGCCAGCAGTCGGGGACAGGCCCCCGATGAGCAGTTCTTC,CASSRGQAPDEQFF
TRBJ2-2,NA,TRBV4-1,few,TGCGCCAGCAGCCAAGAGCGCACCGGGGAGCTGTTTTTT,CASSQERTGELFF
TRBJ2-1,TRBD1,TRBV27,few,TGTGCCAGCAGTTTATACCCCTCCCCAGGGGGCAATGAGCAGTTCTTC,CASSLYPSPGGNEQFF
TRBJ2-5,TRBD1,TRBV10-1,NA,TGCGCCAGCAGTTCGGGACAGGGGGTTGAGACCCAGTACTTC,CASSSGQGVETQYF
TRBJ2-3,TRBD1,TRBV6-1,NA,TGTGCCAGCAGTGTGACAGGGAACAACGACAGATGGTATTTT,CASSVTGNNDRWYF